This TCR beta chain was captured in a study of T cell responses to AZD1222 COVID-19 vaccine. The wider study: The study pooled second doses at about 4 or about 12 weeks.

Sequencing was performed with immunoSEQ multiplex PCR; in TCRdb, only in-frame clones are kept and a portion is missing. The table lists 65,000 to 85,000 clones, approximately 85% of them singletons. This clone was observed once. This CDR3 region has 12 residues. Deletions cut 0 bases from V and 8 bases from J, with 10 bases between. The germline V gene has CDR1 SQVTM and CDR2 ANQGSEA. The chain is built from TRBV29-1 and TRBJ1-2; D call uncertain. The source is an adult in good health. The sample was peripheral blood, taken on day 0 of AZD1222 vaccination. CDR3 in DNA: TGCAGCGTTGAAGAAGCCGCCTGGGGCTACACCTTC. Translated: CSVEEAAWGYTF.